The 29 T cell receptor beta chains in this list originate from one sample, sequenced in a study of blood T cell repertoires in COVID-19. The repertoire was sequenced with immunoSEQ multiplex PCR; TCRdb's copy has only in-frame clones and lacks some. Of about 76,000 clones listed, over 85% are singletons. What was sequenced was peripheral blood. The receptor source for this set is a man aged 50-60 years with acute or convalescent COVID-19.

The chain couples TRBV6-2 or TRBV6-3 to TRBJ2-1; D is perhaps TRBD2 (5 bases). CDR1 MNHEY and CDR2 SVGEGT come from the germline V gene. The CDR3 totals 17 residues. V was pared by 0 bases and J by 6 bases, with 18 bases between. The CDR3 region has the DNA TGTGCCAGCAGTTACTCTCCGGGGAGCGTCGCAGGCAATGAGCAGTTCTTC. It yields the protein CASSYSPGSVAGNEQFF.

The V gene is TRBV10-3, the J gene TRBJ2-2, with 8 bases identical to TRBD2. The CDR3 length is 17 residues. With 0 bases clipped from V and 2 bases from J, the junction kept 5 bases outside the gene matches. Germline values: CDR1 ENHRY, CDR2 SYGVKD. CDR3: CAISESPSGSNTGELFF. The CDR3, as DNA: TGTGCCATCAGTGAGTCCCCGAGCGGGAGCAACACCGGGGAGCTGTTTTTT.

V and J are TRBV5-1 and TRBJ2-3; TRBD2 agrees at 7 bases. Unmatched junction bases numbered 5, after V lost 2 bases and J lost 8 bases. The CDR3 extends over 13 amino acids. From germline, CDR1 is SGHRS and CDR2 YFSETQ. CDR3 protein: CASSFGGEGTQYF. In DNA, the CDR3 is TGCGCCAGCAGCTTTGGGGGGGAAGGTACGCAGTATTTT.

This chain joins TRBV3-1 (or the pseudogene TRBV3-2) and TRBJ1-2; TRBD1 aligns across 9 bases. Unmatched junction bases numbered 5, after V lost 1 base and J lost 8 bases. CDR3 size: 14 residues. The germline V gene encodes CDR1 LGHDT and CDR2 YNNKEL (reference sequence). The DNA for the CDR3 is TGTGCCAGCAGCCAAGTACAGGGGGCGTGGGGCTACACCTTC. It specifies CASSQVQGAWGYTF.

The gene calls are TRBV5-1 and TRBJ1-4, with 7 positions matching TRBD1. J was trimmed by 6 bases and V by 3 bases; bases with no gene match: 5. The CDR3 loop spans 14 amino acids. CDR1 and CDR2 (germline): SGHRS, YFSETQ. CDR3 sequence (DNA): TGCGCCAGCAGCTCGACAGGGATTGATGAAAAACTGTTTTTT. As protein: CASSSTGIDEKLFF.

V is TRBV28 and J is TRBJ2-7; D possibly corresponds to TRBD2 (5 bases). The CDR3 loop spans 19 amino acids. The germline V gene encodes CDR1 MDHEN and CDR2 SYDVKM. V lost 5 bases to trimming and J lost 2 bases, with 28 bases between them. The CDR3 sequence: CASSPINTGVGRSPYEQYF. The CDR3 DNA reads as TGTGCCAGCAGTCCCATTAATACCGGGGTAGGAAGAAGTCCCTACGAGCAGTACTTC.

V usage is TRBV19 and J usage is TRBJ2-2; D is perhaps TRBD2 (5 bases). CDR1 and CDR2 from the germline V gene are LNHDA and SQIVND (reference sequence). The CDR3 has 13 residues. Between the trimmed V and J ends, which lost 7 bases and 2 bases, there was a span of 8 bases. CDR3 protein: CASTEGNTGELFF. The CDR3 nucleotides read TGTGCCAGTACCGAGGGTAACACCGGGGAGCTGTTTTTT.

The V gene is TRBV10-3, the J gene TRBJ1-5, with no clear D. V was cut by 6 bases and J by 9 bases, with 12 bases left in between. There are 12 residues in the CDR3. The germline V gene encodes CDR1 ENHRY and CDR2 SYGVKD. CDR3 coding DNA: TGTGCCATCAGGACAAGCGGAGTGCCCCAGCATTTT. It is translated as CAIRTSGVPQHF.

The chain carries TRBV29-1 and TRBJ2-5; D is unclear. CDR3 length: 14 residues. Germline V gene sequence: CDR1 SQVTM, CDR2 ANQGSEA. V lost 3 bases to trimming and J lost 1 base, with 12 bases between them. CDR3 DNA: TGCAGCGTTGATGCTAGTAGCTCCCAAGAGACCCAGTACTTC. Translation: CSVDASSSQETQYF.

A single count supports this clone. The rearrangement links TRBV10-3 to TRBJ2-1; no definite D call. V was cut by 0 bases and J by 6 bases, with 6 bases left in between. Germline lookup yields CDR1 ENHRY and CDR2 SYGVKD. CDR3 length equals 13 residues. CDR3 amino acids: CAISESRSNEQFF. In DNA form, the CDR3 reads TGTGCCATCAGTGAGTCGCGAAGCAATGAGCAGTTCTTC.

J is TRBJ2-5 and V is TRBV5-4; D unclear. The CDR3 extends over 13 amino acids. Germline CDR1 is SGHNT and CDR2 is YYREEE (reference sequence). V was pared by 1 base and J by 5 bases, with 9 bases between. The CDR3 reads CASSLLPLETQYF. The CDR3 DNA reads TGTGCCAGCAGCTTGCTCCCCCTCGAGACCCAGTACTTC.

The rearrangement joins TRBV19 to TRBJ2-7, with TRBD1 matching 10 bases. V dropped 4 bases and J dropped 6; count of bases not matched to a gene: 9. The CDR3 runs 15 residues. In germline, CDR1 is LNHDA, CDR2 SQIVND (reference sequence). The CDR3 protein is CASSRAGTGALEQYF. DNA for the CDR3: TGTGCCAGTAGTAGAGCCGGGACAGGGGCTCTCGAGCAGTACTTC.

This rearrangement joins TRBV5-6 to TRBJ1-2; 7 nucleotides line up with TRBD1. CDR3 size: 12 residues. In germline, CDR1 is SGHDT, CDR2 YYEEEE. The V and J ends lost 2 bases and 11 bases, in that order; junction bases with no gene match: 6. CDR3 nucleotides: TGTGCCAGCAGCTTCCACAGGGGTCAGTACACCTTC. The encoded protein is CASSFHRGQYTF.

V and J are TRBV27 and TRBJ1-5; the D gene is possibly TRBD1 (6 bases). Trimming took off 0 bases at V and 5 bases at J, with 11 bases between the two ends. Germline-derived CDR1 and CDR2 are MNHEY and SMNVEV (reference sequence). The CDR3 is 15 amino acids. The CDR3 DNA follows: TGTGCCAGCAGTTTATCCTGGGGGCTGCATCAGCCCCAGCATTTT. It specifies CASSLSWGLHQPQHF.

CDR3 protein: CASSLAGHNTEAFF. The CDR3 DNA reads as TGTGCCAGCAGCTTAGCGGGACATAACACTGAAGCTTTCTTT. The V and J genes are TRBV7-2 and TRBJ1-1; TRBD1 is a possible D gene (6 bases). V lost 0 bases and J lost 2, with 7 bases in between. The CDR3 contains 14 residues. Germline V CDR1 and CDR2: SGHTA, FQGNSA. Filled out from reference TRBV7-2 and TRBJ1-1, the complete variable domain reads GAGVSQSPSNKVTEKGKDVELRCDPISGHTALYWYRQSLGQGLEFLIYFQGNSAPDKSGLPSDRFSAERTGGSVSTLTIQRTQQEDSAVYLCASSLAGHNTEAFFGQGTRLTVV.

This chain connects TRBV7-9 to TRBJ2-1, with D possibly being TRBD2 (5 bases). From germline, CDR1 is SEHNR and CDR2 FQNEAQ (reference sequence). The CDR3 is made up of 14 amino acids. With 5 bases removed from V and 5 bases from J, the gap between germline ends came to 13 bases. The CDR3: CASSPRTEDNEQFF. CDR3 nucleotide sequence: TGTGCCAGCAGCCCTCGGACTGAAGACAATGAGCAGTTCTTC. Variable domain in full (rest from reference TRBV7-9 and TRBJ2-1): DTGVSQNPRHKITKRGQNVTFRCDPISEHNRLYWYRQTLGQGPEFLTYFQNEAQLEKSRLLSDRFSAERPKGSFSTLEIQRTEQGDSAMYLCASSPRTEDNEQFFGPGTRLTVL.

The J gene is TRBJ2-7, the V gene TRBV10-3; 13 nucleotides agree with TRBD2. With V trimmed by 10 bases and J by 5 bases, 5 bases remained unmatched. CDR3 length equals 13 residues. Germline V gives CDR1 ENHRY, CDR2 SYGVKD. CDR3 sequence: CATRTSGSDEQYF. DNA for the CDR3: TGTGCCACCAGGACTAGCGGGAGTGACGAGCAGTACTTC.

This chain connects TRBV6-5 to TRBJ1-5; no firm D call. The CDR3 extends over 15 amino acids. Germline V gene lookup returns CDR1 MNHEY and CDR2 SVGAGI. Trimming removed 4 bases at V and 0 bases at J, with 10 bases between. CDR3 amino acids: CASSLFADSNQPQHF. CDR3 nucleotide sequence: TGTGCCAGCAGTTTGTTTGCGGATAGCAATCAGCCCCAGCATTTT.

The V gene is TRBV19, the J gene TRBJ1-4; 7 nucleotides agree with TRBD1. Per germline, CDR1 LNHDA and CDR2 SQIVND (reference sequence). V was pared by 6 bases and J by 3 bases, with 4 bases of the junction left unmatched. The CDR3 totals 14 residues. The CDR3 loop is CASRVQGANEKLFF. Here the CDR3 DNA reads TGTGCCAGTAGGGTTCAGGGGGCTAATGAAAAACTGTTTTTT.

This rearrangement joins TRBV6-5 to TRBJ1-2, with 8 bases aligning to TRBD1. Germline CDR1 is MNHEY and CDR2 is SVGAGI. CDR3 length: 13 residues. With 6 bases clipped from V and 3 bases from J, the junction kept 3 bases outside the gene matches. The CDR3 coding sequence is TGTGCCAGCAGGATGGACAGGGACTATGGCTACACCTTC. Translated: CASRMDRDYGYTF.

The V call is TRBV6-2 or TRBV6-3, the J call TRBJ2-3; 8 bases align to TRBD1. The CDR3 totals 15 residues. V gave up 4 bases and J gave up 6 bases; unmatched junction bases: 9. From germline, CDR1 is MNHEY and CDR2 SVGEGT. The CDR3 sequence: CASSSQGAPYDTQYF. The CDR3, as DNA: TGTGCCAGCAGTTCCCAGGGGGCCCCCTATGATACGCAGTATTTT.

This clone was observed a single time. The chain carries TRBV29-1 and TRBJ1-2; D remains ambiguous. Germline V gives CDR1 SQVTM, CDR2 ANQGSEA. This CDR3 contains 11 residues. The V end lost 0 bases, the J end lost 5 bases, and 4 bases lay between the germline ends. The DNA for the CDR3 is TGCAGCGTTGAAGACAGGTATGGCTACACCTTC. Translated, it gives CSVEDRYGYTF.

The rearrangement links TRBV7-9 to TRBJ2-2, with 9 bases fitting TRBD1. Trimming took 6 bases from V and 6 from J; bases not matched to a gene: 11. Germline V CDR1 and CDR2: SEHNR, FQNEAQ (reference sequence). This CDR3 is built from 16 residues. The CDR3 DNA follows: TGTGCCAGCAGATCGCCGGGACAGGGAGAACCCGGGGAGCTGTTTTTT. It specifies CASRSPGQGEPGELFF. Complete variable domain (other parts from reference TRBV7-9 and TRBJ2-2): DTGVSQNPRHKITKRGQNVTFRCDPISEHNRLYWYRQTLGQGPEFLTYFQNEAQLEKSRLLSDRFSAERPKGSFSTLEIQRTEQGDSAMYLCASRSPGQGEPGELFFGEGSRLTVL.

This chain connects TRBV30 to TRBJ2-3; TRBD2 matches at 8 bases. Germline V CDR1 and CDR2: GTSNPN, SVGIG (reference sequence). V lost 1 base, J lost 0 bases, and 3 bases stayed unmatched. CDR3 length: 15 residues. The CDR3 loop is CAWSELAASTDTQYF. The CDR3 DNA sequence: TGTGCCTGGAGTGAACTAGCGGCTAGCACAGATACGCAGTATTTT.

The chain recombines TRBV19 with TRBJ2-3, with TRBD1 matching over 9 bases. V trimming: 4 bases; J trimming: 3 bases; junction bases outside the gene matches: 8. The CDR3 is 16 residues long. Germline lookup yields CDR1 LNHDA and CDR2 SQIVND (reference sequence). As DNA, the CDR3 is TGTGCCAGTAGTACGACAGGGGGGTTATGGACAGATACGCAGTATTTT. Protein product: CASSTTGGLWTDTQYF. Full variable domain (remainder filled in from reference TRBV19 and TRBJ2-3): DGGITQSPKYLFRKEGQNVTLSCEQNLNHDAMYWYRQDPGQGLRLIYYSQIVNDFQKGDIAEGYSVSREKKESFPLTVTSAQKNPTAFYLCASSTTGGLWTDTQYFGPGTRLTVL.

V and J are TRBV28 and TRBJ1-2; a weak D match, TRBD1 (6 bases). Germline V gene data show CDR1 as MDHEN and CDR2 as SYDVKM. V shed 8 bases and J shed 2 bases, with 15 bases lying between them. This CDR3 is 14 amino acids long. The CDR3 sequence: CASGSRGYNYGYTF. CDR3 sequence (DNA): TGTGCCAGCGGCTCAAGGGGGTACAACTATGGCTACACCTTC.

The V and J genes are TRBV30 and TRBJ2-1; a possible D gene is TRBD2 (5 bases). This CDR3 region has 13 residues. Germline CDR1 is GTSNPN and CDR2 is SVGIG (reference sequence). Trimming cost V 3 bases and J 7 bases, with 13 bases left between them. This chain's CDR3 is CAWSATTRNEQFF. For the CDR3, the DNA is TGTGCCTGGAGCGCAACCACTAGAAATGAGCAGTTCTTC.

This CDR3 is CAWRPDRGSEKLFF. In DNA, the CDR3 is TGTGCCTGGAGGCCCGACAGGGGTAGCGAAAAACTGTTTTTT. The rearrangement uses TRBV30 and TRBJ1-4; 8 positions match TRBD1. The V gene end was trimmed by 3 bases and the J gene end by 8 bases; junction bases not matched to a gene: 8. Per germline, CDR1 GTSNPN and CDR2 SVGIG (reference sequence). The CDR3 runs to 14 residues.

V is TRBV12-3 or TRBV12-4 and J is TRBJ1-2; TRBD1 agrees at 11 bases. Losses at the gene ends were 8 bases for V and 8 bases for J; bases not matched to a gene: 1. The CDR3 length is 11 residues. CDR3 in DNA: TGTGCCAGCGGGACAGGGGGAGGCTACACCTTC. This sequence encodes CASGTGGGYTF.